This entry describes one T cell receptor beta chain. Germline V CDR1 and CDR2: SGHAT, FQNNGV. With 4 bases removed from V and 11 bases from J, the gap between germline ends came to 11 bases. This CDR3 contains 11 residues. Original analysis: Amplification from reference gene primers served as the basis for estimated nucleated cell counts. Profiling relied on immunoSEQ multiplex PCR, and the TCRdb table lists in-frame clones only, not all of them. Clone size and the V and J calls come from that table; the DNA yielded D and trimming. The sample contains under 250,000 clones, about four fifths of which appear only once. The sample belongs to a study of blood T cell repertoires in COVID-19. Across the study: Material from acute and convalescent COVID-19 was sourced from the United States, Italy and Spain.

The chain recombines TRBV11-2 with TRBJ2-5; D is possibly TRBD2 (6 bases). Sequencing was performed on peripheral blood. The sequence came from a man older than 75 with acute or convalescent COVID-19. The chain's CDR3 is CASSWKRAQYF. Written as DNA, the CDR3 is TGTGCCAGCAGCTGGAAGCGGGCGCAGTACTTC.